The clone carrying this T cell receptor (beta chain) was seen ten or more times. What it binds is unknown. Hyperthyroidism of Graves' type that showed no ophthalmopathy progression within 18 months was stable. Pregnant or lactating patients were excluded, as were those with uncontrolled infection or other autoimmune disease. The TCR beta CDR3 regions underwent amplification using RNA transcripts as the source. RT-PCR in the first round (using the HTBI primer set) targeted the TCR CDR3. TCRdb re-called the multiplex PCR reads through MiXCR, storing one row per CDR3 protein. The data hold 400,000 to 550,000 distinct CDR3 sequences, with approximately 14% observed a single time. The data belong to a study of T cells in Graves' hyperthyroidism and ophthalmopathy. Whole-study findings and limits: The majority of expanded thyroid clonotypes above 0.001 also appeared in blood. The model made its ophthalmopathy prediction, and onset followed a median approximately 6 months later.

The source of this sequence is a woman under 30 with Graves' hyperthyroidism. The specimen sequenced was blood.

CDR3 sequence: CASRRTGGNEQFF. CDR3 nucleotide sequence: TGTGCCAGCAGAAGAACAGGGGGCAATGAGCAGTTCTTC. The J gene is TRBJ2-1, the V gene TRBV12-3 or TRBV12-4; TRBD1 matches 8 bases. The J segment lost 6 bases and the V segment lost 6 bases, leaving 4 bases of the junction unmatched. The CDR3 runs 13 residues.